The subject of this entry is one T cell receptor (beta chain). Its antigen is not identified. The data originate from a study of graft-versus-host responses after intestinal transplantation. Study-level background: As for transplant type, recipients had multivisceral, liver-intestinal, or isolated intestinal grafts. Each recipient received anti-thymocyte globulin induction, then tacrolimus and steroids for around 3 years. General study results and limits: Graft-donor T cell macrochimerism coincided with high graft-versus-host to host-versus-graft clonal ratios in allografts. The marrow of recipients harbored GvH clones, and ileum or blood showed some of them first.

Generated by immunoSEQ multiplex PCR, the TCRdb table keeps only in-frame clones and is missing some. The sample has about 19,000 clones; around nine tenths are singletons. Germline CDR1 reads MNHNS; CDR2 reads SASEGT. The CDR3 loop spans 16 amino acids. Unmatched junction bases numbered 8, after V lost 2 bases and J lost 5 bases. This TCR was sampled from a human patient who received an intestinal transplant, so some T cells may come from the graft donor. The chain carries TRBV6-1 and TRBJ2-3; 9 nucleotides align to TRBD2. The material sequenced was bone marrow, taken approximately 19 weeks after transplant. CDR3 in amino acids: CASSEPGSGSVDTQYF. The CDR3 DNA reads TGTGCCAGCAGTGAACCTGGTAGCGGGAGTGTAGATACGCAGTATTTT.